The entry below describes one T cell receptor (beta chain). In the original processing: Counts of nucleated cells, estimated from reference gene primer amplification, were obtained. TCRdb's copy holds only in-frame clones and misses some; the assay was immunoSEQ multiplex PCR. Clone size and V and J calls were adopted from that table, with D and trimming inferred from the DNA. The top ten hold 9.5% to 13% of the sample, which has about 170,000 clones, approximately 84% seen once. The data were taken from a study of blood T cell repertoires in COVID-19. The overall study: Some COVID-19 samples were acute and others convalescent; all came from the United States, Italy and Spain. T cells, B-cell-depleted T cells, or PBMCs supplied cDNA or gDNA.

Material for sequencing was peripheral blood. The receptor's source is a man in his 70s with active or convalescent COVID-19.

The CDR3 loop is CASSSGLHSGNTIYF. The CDR3 DNA is TGTGCCAGCAGCTCTGGACTTCACTCTGGAAACACCATATATTTT. V gene TRBV11-2 combines with J gene TRBJ1-3; D is uncertain. Trimming cost V 4 bases and J 0 bases, with 10 bases left between them. This CDR3 contains 15 residues. Germline V gene sequence: CDR1 SGHAT, CDR2 FQNNGV. The full variable domain, rest sourced from reference TRBV11-2 and TRBJ1-3, is EAGVAQSPRYKIIEKRQSVAFWCNPISGHATLYWYQQILGQGPKLLIQFQNNGVVDDSQLPKDRFSAERLKGVDSTLKIQPAKLEDSAVYLCASSSGLHSGNTIYFGEGSWLTVV.